This TCR beta chain was retrieved from a study of Graves' ophthalmopathy and Graves' hyperthyroidism. Study background: Peripheral blood was gathered at the point of initial diagnosis, before any treatment started. Whole-study findings and limits: The model forecast ophthalmopathy progression, reaching 70.59% sensitivity and around 73% specificity.

Many counts were recorded for this clonotype. Its antigen is as yet unknown. Other autoimmune diseases, uncontrolled infections, pregnancy or lactation led to the exclusion of patients. As the starting material, roughly 9.8 ml of fresh peripheral blood yielded the PBMCs. For repertoire sequencing, the TCR beta CDR3 regions were amplified from RNA transcripts. Second-round multiplex PCR followed a first-round RT-PCR using HTBI primers. One entry per CDR3 protein results from TCRdb running MiXCR on the multiplex PCR reads. This table holds about 660,000 distinct CDR3 sequences, roughly 41% found once. The receptor was derived from an adult man with Graves' ophthalmopathy. The sequencing input was peripheral blood.

The CDR3 bases are TGTGCCAGCAGCTTGGTTGCGAGCTCTGGAAACACCATATATTTT. Translated, it gives CASSLVASSGNTIYF. This chain uses TRBV5-5 with TRBJ1-3; D is unclear. The V and J ends lost 0 bases and 0 bases respectively, with 7 bases between them. CDR1 SGHKS and CDR2 YYEKEE come from the germline V gene (reference sequence). The CDR3 consists of 15 residues.